A single sample is the source of the 2 T cell receptor beta chains below, sequenced in a study of blood T cell repertoires in COVID-19. TCRdb's table, derived via immunoSEQ multiplex PCR, lists solely in-frame clones and lacks some. The sample has around 190,000 clones, roughly 78% seen once. The specimen was peripheral blood. These receptors originate from a man aged 70-80 years with active or convalescent COVID-19.

This sequence joins TRBV7-9 and TRBJ1-1; D ambiguous. The CDR3 totals 14 residues. Deletions cut 5 bases from V and 1 base from J, with 11 bases between. Per germline, CDR1 SEHNR and CDR2 FQNEAQ (reference sequence). CDR3 coding DNA: TGTGCCAGCAGCCTTTACATGGCGAACACTGAAGCTTTCTTT. Translated, it gives CASSLYMANTEAFF.

The genes are TRBV6-1 and TRBJ1-5; D might be TRBD1 (6 bases). The V gene's germline CDR1 is MNHNS and CDR2 SASEGT. V was shortened by 3 bases and J by 6 bases, with 18 bases between the two germline ends. The CDR3 loop spans 16 amino acids. The chain's CDR3 is CASSDRGDNGGQPQHF. The CDR3 DNA is TGTGCCAGCAGTGACAGGGGAGATAACGGCGGTCAGCCCCAGCATTTT.